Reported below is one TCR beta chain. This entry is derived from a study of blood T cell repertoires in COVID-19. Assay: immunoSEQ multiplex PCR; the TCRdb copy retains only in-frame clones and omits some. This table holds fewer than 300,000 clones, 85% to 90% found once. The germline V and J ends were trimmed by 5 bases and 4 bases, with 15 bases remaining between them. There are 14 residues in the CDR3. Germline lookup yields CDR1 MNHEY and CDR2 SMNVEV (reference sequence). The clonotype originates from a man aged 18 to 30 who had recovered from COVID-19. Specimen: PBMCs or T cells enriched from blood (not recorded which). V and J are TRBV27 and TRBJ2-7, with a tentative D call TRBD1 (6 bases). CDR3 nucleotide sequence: TGTGCCAGCAGTCCAGGGGAAAGGGGATACGAGCAGTACTTC. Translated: CASSPGERGYEQYF.